The 9 T cell receptor beta chains presented below share a single source sample, sequenced in a study of control samples from healthy donors and cancer patients (dated by TCRdb to the early 2020s). Library method: the immunoSEQ multiplex PCR assay. TCRdb obtained this table from immuneACCESS and retained in-frame rearrangements with V and J assigned. These tables miss some clones; where compared with another copy, unresolved V genes account for less than half of the shortfall, and the remainder is unexplained. The sample table shows roughly 100,000 clones, and around 88% are seen once. Clones ranked in the top ten supply about 18% of the sample. Sequencing used PBMCs. The source is a man in his sixties with lung cancer.

The chain combines TRBV27 with TRBJ1-5, with 8 bases aligning to TRBD1. The V gene end was trimmed by 6 bases and the J gene end by 7 bases; junction bases not matched to a gene: 8. Looked up from germline, CDR1 is MNHEY and CDR2 is SMNVEV (reference sequence). This CDR3 has 14 residues. In DNA form, the CDR3 reads TGTGCCAGCAGGACGACAGGGGCAGGCCAGCCCCAGCATTTT. Its translation: CASRTTGAGQPQHF.

The gene calls are TRBV6-6 and TRBJ2-2; D call uncertain. Germline lookup yields CDR1 MNHNY and CDR2 SVGAGI (reference sequence). V lost 2 bases, J lost 0 bases, and 10 bases lay in between. The CDR3 spans 16 residues. The CDR3 loop is CASSYRAPANTGELFF. DNA of the CDR3: TGTGCCAGCAGTTACCGGGCCCCGGCGAACACCGGGGAGCTGTTTTTT.

The chain links TRBV5-8 to TRBJ1-2; D is ambiguous. CDR3 length equals 15 residues. Trimming stripped 1 base from V and 1 base from J, with 11 bases between. Germline V lookup: CDR1 SGHTS, CDR2 YDEGEE. CDR3 residues: CASSLSPTFNYGYTF. The DNA of the CDR3 is TGTGCCAGCAGCTTGTCCCCGACTTTTAACTATGGCTACACCTTC.

The gene calls are TRBV27 and TRBJ1-2; D remains ambiguous. Germline CDR1 and CDR2: MNHEY and SMNVEV (reference sequence). CDR3 length equals 12 residues. V lost 5 bases and J lost 4, with 8 bases in between. CDR3 in amino acids: CASSQNGYGYTF. As DNA, the CDR3 is TGTGCCAGCAGTCAAAATGGCTATGGCTACACCTTC.

The rearrangement links TRBV10-2 to TRBJ1-2, with TRBD1 identical over 7 bases. This CDR3 is built from 13 residues. Germline loops: CDR1 WSHSY, CDR2 SAAADI. The trim removed 5 bases at V and 2 bases at J, leaving 2 bases unmatched. The CDR3 DNA reads as TGCGCCAGCAGTCTGGGACAGAACTATGGCTACACCTTC. Translation gives CASSLGQNYGYTF.

As concerns this clone: Other nucleotide sequences in the sample specify the same CDR3. The chain carries TRBV4-1 and TRBJ1-5; D uncertain. V shed 1 base and J shed 4 bases, with 5 bases lying between them. This CDR3 is 13 amino acids long. From germline, CDR1 is MGHRA and CDR2 YSYEKL. In DNA, the CDR3 is TGCGCCAGCAGCCAAGGGATAAATCAGCCCCAGCATTTT. Translating gives CASSQGINQPQHF.

The chain combines TRBV12-3 or TRBV12-4 with TRBJ2-6; D is undetermined. V shed 5 bases and J shed 9 bases, with 8 bases lying between them. CDR3 length equals 12 residues. This CDR3 reads CASSKVVNVLTF. In nucleotides, the CDR3 is TGTGCCAGCAGTAAGGTCGTCAACGTCCTGACTTTC.

The V call is TRBV6-4, the J call TRBJ2-5; D is possibly TRBD1 (5 bases). Germline lookup yields CDR1 MRHNA and CDR2 SNTAGT. The ends were cut back, 6 bases at V and 0 bases at J, with 8 bases in the middle. This CDR3 region has 13 residues. Here the CDR3 reads CASSSTDQETQYF. Here the CDR3 DNA reads TGTGCCAGCAGCTCGACAGACCAAGAGACCCAGTACTTC.

The chain carries TRBV30 and TRBJ1-3; D gene unclear. The CDR3 length is 14 residues. Germline V lookup: CDR1 GTSNPN, CDR2 SVGIG (reference sequence). The ends were cut back, 2 bases at V and 0 bases at J, with 8 bases in the middle. The CDR3 nucleotides read TGTGCCTGGAGTAAAGGGCCCTCTGGAAACACCATATATTTT. It encodes CAWSKGPSGNTIYF.